This T cell receptor (beta chain) was sequenced during a study of regulatory T cells in long-lasting Graves disease. The length of the CDR3 is 14 residues. Per the germline V gene, CDR1 is MDHEN and CDR2 is SYDVKM. V shed 1 base, J shed 10 bases, and the junction held 9 bases outside the gene matches. Building of the TCR beta libraries involved iRepertoire HTBI primers and Arm-PCR of CDR3 regions. MiXCR was run by TCRdb on the multiplex PCR reads, yielding one entry per CDR3 protein. The data show a few hundred thousand distinct CDR3 sequences, approximately 12% seen once. Sample time point: newly diagnosed GD, antithyroid drugs for less than 3 months. PBMC RNA was the source of the TCR library. This clonotype has ten or more counts. Its specificity is not known. Study-level points and caveats: Favoring TRBV28, TRBJ1-2 and TRBJ2-5 was a feature seen in persistent disease. Newly diagnosed Graves' patients had higher TCR diversity than persistent ones.

The same data also contributed to another study, on T cells in Graves' hyperthyroidism and ophthalmopathy.

V gene TRBV28 combines with J gene TRBJ1-1; 7 nucleotides match TRBD1. The clonotype was recovered from a woman aged 18-29 years with Graves disease. The sample in question was peripheral blood mononuclear cells (PBMCs), obtained at new diagnosis, from a patient treated with antithyroid drugs. The CDR3 nucleotides read TGTGCCAGCAGTTTATTAGGACAGGAAGTTTCAGCTTTCTTT. Protein sequence: CASSLLGQEVSAFF.